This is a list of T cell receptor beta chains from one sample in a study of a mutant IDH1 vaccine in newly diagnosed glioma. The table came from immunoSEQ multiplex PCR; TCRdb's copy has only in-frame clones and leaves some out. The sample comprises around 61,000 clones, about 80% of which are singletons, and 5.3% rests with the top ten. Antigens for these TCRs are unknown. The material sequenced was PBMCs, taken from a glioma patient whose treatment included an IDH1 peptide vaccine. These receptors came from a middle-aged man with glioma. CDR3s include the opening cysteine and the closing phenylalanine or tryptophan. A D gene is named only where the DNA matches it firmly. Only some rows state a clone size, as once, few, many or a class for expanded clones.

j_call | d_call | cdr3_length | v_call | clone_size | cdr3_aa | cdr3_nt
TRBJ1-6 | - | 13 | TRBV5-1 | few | CASSLETGSPLHF | TGCGCCAGCAGCTTAGAAACAGGGTCACCCCTCCACTTT
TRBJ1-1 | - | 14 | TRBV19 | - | CASSPRQMNTEAFF | TGTGCCAGTAGTCCCCGACAGATGAACACTGAAGCTTTCTTT
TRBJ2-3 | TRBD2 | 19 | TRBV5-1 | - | CASSLALAGGPGGTDTQYF | TGCGCCAGCAGCTTGGCTCTAGCGGGGGGGCCGGGCGGCACAGATACGCAGTATTTT
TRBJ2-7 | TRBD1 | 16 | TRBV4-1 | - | CASSLLVGTGHYEQYF | TGCGCCAGCAGCCTCTTGGTAGGGACAGGCCACTACGAGCAGTACTTC
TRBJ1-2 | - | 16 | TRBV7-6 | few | CASSLEVRRVNYGYTF | TGTGCCAGCAGCTTAGAGGTCCGAAGGGTTAACTATGGCTACACCTTC
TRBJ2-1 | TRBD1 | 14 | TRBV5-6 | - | CASSGGQGATEQFF | TGTGCCAGCAGCGGGGGACAGGGGGCGACTGAGCAGTTCTTC
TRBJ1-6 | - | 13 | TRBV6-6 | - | CASINRDNSPLHF | TGTGCCAGTATAAACAGAGATAATTCACCCCTCCACTTT
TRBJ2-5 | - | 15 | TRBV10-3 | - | CAISESAGGGETQYF | TGTGCCATCAGTGAGTCAGCAGGGGGAGGTGAGACCCAGTACTTC
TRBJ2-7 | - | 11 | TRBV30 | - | CAWGRLYEQYF | TGTGCCTGGGGACGGCTCTACGAGCAGTACTTC
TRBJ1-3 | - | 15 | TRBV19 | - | CASIPSTVLGGTIYF | TGTGCCAGTATCCCCTCGACGGTCCTAGGAGGCACCATATATTTT
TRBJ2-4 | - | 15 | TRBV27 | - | CASKGAGGSKNIQYF | TGTGCCAGCAAGGGGGCAGGGGGGAGCAAAAACATTCAGTACTTC
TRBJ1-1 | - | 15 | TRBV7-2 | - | CASSQGYGRNTEAFF | TGTGCCAGCAGCCAGGGTTATGGGCGGAACACTGAAGCTTTCTTT
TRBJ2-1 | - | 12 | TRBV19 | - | CASSILGNEQFF | TGTGCCAGTAGTATTTTGGGGAATGAGCAGTTCTTC
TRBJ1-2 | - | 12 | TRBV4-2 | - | CASRGSQSGYTF | TGTGCCAGCAGGGGTTCGCAGTCTGGCTACACCTTC
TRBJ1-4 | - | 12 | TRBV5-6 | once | CASSLLGEKLFF | TGTGCCAGCAGTTTATTGGGGGAAAAACTGTTTTTT
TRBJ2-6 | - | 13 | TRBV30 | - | CAWSANGANVLTF | TGTGCCTGGAGCGCTAATGGGGCCAACGTCCTGACTTTC
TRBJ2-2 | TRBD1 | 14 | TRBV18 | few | CASSRTGRSGELFF | TGTGCCAGCTCCCGGACAGGTCGGTCCGGGGAGCTGTTTTTT
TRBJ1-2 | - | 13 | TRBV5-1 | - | CASSLGQGGGYTF | TGCGCCAGCAGCTTGGGCCAGGGTGGTGGCTACACCTTC
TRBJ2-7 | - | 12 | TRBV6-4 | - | CASSLPGDEQYF | TGTGCCAGCAGCCTACCCGGCGACGAGCAGTACTTC
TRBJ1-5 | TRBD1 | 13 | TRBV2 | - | CASGGTGVKPQHF | TGTGCCAGCGGCGGGACAGGGGTAAAGCCCCAGCATTTT
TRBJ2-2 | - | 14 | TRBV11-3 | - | CASSLETVSGELFF | TGTGCCAGCAGCTTAGAGACAGTCAGCGGGGAGCTGTTTTTT
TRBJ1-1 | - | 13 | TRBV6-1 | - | CASTRGMNTEAFF | TGTGCCAGCACGAGAGGGATGAACACTGAAGCTTTCTTT
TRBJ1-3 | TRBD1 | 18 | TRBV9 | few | CASSGEGTGQDSGNTIYF | TGTGCCAGCAGCGGGGAGGGGACAGGGCAAGACTCTGGAAACACCATATATTTT
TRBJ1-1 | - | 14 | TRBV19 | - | CASSIVGGEREAFF | TGTGCCAGTAGTATAGTTGGGGGCGAGAGAGAAGCTTTCTTT
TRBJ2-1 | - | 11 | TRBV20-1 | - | CSASGRNEQFF | TGCAGTGCTAGTGGTCGGAATGAGCAGTTCTTC
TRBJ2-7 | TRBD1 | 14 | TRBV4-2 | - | CASSQAGGGYEQYF | TGTGCCAGCAGCCAAGCAGGGGGCGGGTACGAGCAGTACTTC
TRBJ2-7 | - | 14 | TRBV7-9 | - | CASSPAGYENEQYF | TGTGCCAGCAGCCCCGCAGGGTATGAAAACGAGCAGTACTTC
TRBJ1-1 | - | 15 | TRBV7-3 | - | CASSLSAGMNTEAFF | TGTGCCAGCAGCTTAAGCGCAGGTATGAACACTGAAGCTTTCTTT
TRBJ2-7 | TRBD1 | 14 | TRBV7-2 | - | CASSSDRGLREQYF | TGTGCCAGCAGCTCTGACAGGGGGCTGAGGGAGCAGTACTTC
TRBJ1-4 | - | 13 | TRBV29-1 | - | CSVRRVGNEKLFF | TGCAGCGTTCGCAGGGTTGGTAATGAAAAACTGTTTTTT
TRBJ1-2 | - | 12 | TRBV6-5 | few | CASSYSNYGYTF | TGTGCCAGCAGTTACTCTAACTATGGCTACACCTTC
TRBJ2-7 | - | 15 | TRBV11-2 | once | CASSAGSERAYEQYF | TGTGCCAGCAGCGCGGGTAGCGAACGCGCCTACGAGCAGTACTTC
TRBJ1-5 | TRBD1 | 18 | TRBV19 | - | CASSSQGYLGYSNQPQHF | TGTGCCAGTAGTTCACAGGGGTACCTGGGGTATAGCAATCAGCCCCAGCATTTT
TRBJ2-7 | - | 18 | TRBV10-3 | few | CAIREAEQGPVSSYEQYF | TGTGCCATCAGAGAAGCAGAACAAGGGCCCGTAAGCTCCTACGAGCAGTACTTC
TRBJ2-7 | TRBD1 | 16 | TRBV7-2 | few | CASSPTGTGPSYEQYF | TGTGCCAGCAGCCCGACCGGGACAGGTCCCTCCTACGAGCAGTACTTC
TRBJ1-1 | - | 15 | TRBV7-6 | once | CASSLGRGRSTEAFF | TGTGCCAGCAGCTTAGGACGGGGGCGAAGCACTGAAGCTTTCTTT
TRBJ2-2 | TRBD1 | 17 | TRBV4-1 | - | CASSQDRGQGNTGELFF | TGCGCCAGCAGCCAAGATAGGGGACAGGGAAACACCGGGGAGCTGTTTTTT
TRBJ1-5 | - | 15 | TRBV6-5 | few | CASALTGTPNQPQHF | TGTGCCAGCGCCCTAACCGGGACACCAAATCAGCCCCAGCATTTT
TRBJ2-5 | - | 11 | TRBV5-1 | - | CASSFQETQYF | TGCGCCAGCAGCTTTCAAGAGACCCAGTACTTC
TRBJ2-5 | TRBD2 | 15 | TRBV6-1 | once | CASRSSGGNQETQYF | TGTGCCAGCAGGTCGTCGGGGGGTAACCAAGAGACCCAGTACTTC
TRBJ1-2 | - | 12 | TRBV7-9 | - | CASSLAGGGYTF | TGTGCCAGCAGCTTAGCGGGGGGAGGCTACACCTTC